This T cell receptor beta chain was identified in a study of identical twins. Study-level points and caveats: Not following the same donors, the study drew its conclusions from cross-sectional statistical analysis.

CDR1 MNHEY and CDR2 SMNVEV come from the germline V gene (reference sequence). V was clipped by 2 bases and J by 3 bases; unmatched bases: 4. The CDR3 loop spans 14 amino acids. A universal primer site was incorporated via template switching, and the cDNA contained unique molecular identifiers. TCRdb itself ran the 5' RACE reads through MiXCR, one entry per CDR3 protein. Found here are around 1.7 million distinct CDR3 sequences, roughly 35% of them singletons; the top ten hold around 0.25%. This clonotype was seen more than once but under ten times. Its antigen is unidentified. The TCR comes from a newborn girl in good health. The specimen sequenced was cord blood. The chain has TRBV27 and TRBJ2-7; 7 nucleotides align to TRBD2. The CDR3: CASSLKTSDYEQYF. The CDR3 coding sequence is TGTGCCAGCAGTTTAAAAACTAGCGACTACGAGCAGTACTTC.